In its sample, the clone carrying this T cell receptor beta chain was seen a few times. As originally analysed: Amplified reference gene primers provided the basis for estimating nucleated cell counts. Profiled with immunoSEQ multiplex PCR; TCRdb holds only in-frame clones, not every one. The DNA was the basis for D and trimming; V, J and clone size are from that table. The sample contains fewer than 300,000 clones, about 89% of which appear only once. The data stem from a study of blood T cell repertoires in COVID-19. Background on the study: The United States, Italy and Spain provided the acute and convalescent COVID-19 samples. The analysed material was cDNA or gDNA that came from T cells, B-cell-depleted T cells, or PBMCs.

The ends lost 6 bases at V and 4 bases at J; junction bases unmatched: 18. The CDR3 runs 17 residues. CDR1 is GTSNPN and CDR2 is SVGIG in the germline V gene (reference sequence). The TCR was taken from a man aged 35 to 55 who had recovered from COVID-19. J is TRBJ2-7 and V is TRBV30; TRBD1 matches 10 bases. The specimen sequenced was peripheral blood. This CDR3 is CACNRDRGGSSYYEQYF. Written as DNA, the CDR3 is TGTGCCTGCAACCGGGACAGGGGAGGTTCAAGTTATTACGAGCAGTACTTC.